The sequence of this T cell receptor beta chain was determined in a study of T cells in localized non-small cell lung cancer. Method: immunoSEQ multiplex PCR; TCRdb's copy keeps in-frame clones and lacks some. The sample consists of about 52,000 clones, less than 85% of them appearing once. The CDR3 contains 15 residues. Per the germline V gene, CDR1 is SGHDT and CDR2 is YYEEEE. V was pared by 4 bases and J by 0 bases, with 13 bases between. Broader study findings: Among blood samples, higher T cell density accompanied longer overall survival. Heterogeneity is still possible, as just one tumor region was sequenced.

Details on this clone: The antigen is undetermined.

Source: PBMCs, taken before any cancer treatment. V usage is TRBV5-6 and J usage is TRBJ1-1; possibly TRBD1 for D (6 bases). This receptor was identified in a woman aged 35 to 69 with stage II lung adenocarcinoma. The CDR3 is CASSTRRTVNTEAFF. The CDR3 DNA is TGTGCCAGCAGCACCCGCCGGACAGTGAACACTGAAGCTTTCTTT. Based on the CDR3 plus reference TRBV5-6 and TRBJ1-1, the full variable domain is DAGVTQSPTHLIKTRGQQVTLRCSPKSGHDTVSWYQQALGQGPQFIFQYYEEEERQRGNFPDRFSGHQFPNYSSELNVNALLLGDSALYLCASSTRRTVNTEAFFGQGTRLTVV.